This T cell receptor beta chain is drawn from a study of blood T cell repertoires in COVID-19. On the study more broadly: Nucleic acid was either cDNA or gDNA, and it came from T cells, B-cell-depleted T cells, or PBMCs.

The protocol was immunoSEQ multiplex PCR, while the TCRdb copy is restricted to in-frame clones and leaves out a portion. The table includes approximately 87,000 clones, 75% to 90% detected once. CDR1 is MNHEY, CDR2 SVGAGI, per germline. After removal of 6 bases from V and 2 bases from J, the junction contained 8 bases not matched to a gene. The CDR3 totals 15 residues. The chain joins TRBV6-5 to TRBJ2-3; 7 bases are shared with TRBD1. The receptor was derived from a man in his 70s with active or convalescent COVID-19. The sample was peripheral blood. In DNA, the CDR3 is TGTGCCAGCAGGACTTGGGGACAGTACACAGATACGCAGTATTTT. Translation gives CASRTWGQYTDTQYF.